This T cell receptor beta chain was retrieved from a study of T cells in Graves' hyperthyroidism and ophthalmopathy. Patients aged 18 to 65 had newly diagnosed hyperthyroidism of under 2 months' duration. The blood specimen was taken at initial hyperthyroidism diagnosis, before any ophthalmopathy symptoms. Regarding the study as a whole: Blood also carried most thyroid clonotypes expanded above 0.001. Ophthalmopathy was identified by the model a median around 6.9 months ahead of onset.

Comment on this clonotype: Antigen: not known.

This CDR3 is 14 amino acids long. Per germline, CDR1 SGHRS and CDR2 YFSETQ. V lost 2 bases and J lost 1, with 9 bases in between. TCR beta CDR3 regions were amplified from RNA transcripts. HTBI primers were employed in a first-round RT-PCR of the TCR CDR3. MiXCR was run by TCRdb on the multiplex PCR reads, yielding one entry per CDR3 protein. The top ten clones hold less than 25% of a sample with 380,000 or so distinct CDR3 sequences, roughly 12% of them seen once. The material sequenced was blood. This receptor was obtained from a young man with Graves' hyperthyroidism that later progressed to Graves' ophthalmopathy. This chain uses TRBV5-1 with TRBJ2-5; D might be TRBD2 (5 bases). CDR3 nucleotide sequence: TGCGCCAGCAGCTTTCAGAGCGGCCAAGAGACCCAGTACTTC. Residues: CASSFQSGQETQYF.